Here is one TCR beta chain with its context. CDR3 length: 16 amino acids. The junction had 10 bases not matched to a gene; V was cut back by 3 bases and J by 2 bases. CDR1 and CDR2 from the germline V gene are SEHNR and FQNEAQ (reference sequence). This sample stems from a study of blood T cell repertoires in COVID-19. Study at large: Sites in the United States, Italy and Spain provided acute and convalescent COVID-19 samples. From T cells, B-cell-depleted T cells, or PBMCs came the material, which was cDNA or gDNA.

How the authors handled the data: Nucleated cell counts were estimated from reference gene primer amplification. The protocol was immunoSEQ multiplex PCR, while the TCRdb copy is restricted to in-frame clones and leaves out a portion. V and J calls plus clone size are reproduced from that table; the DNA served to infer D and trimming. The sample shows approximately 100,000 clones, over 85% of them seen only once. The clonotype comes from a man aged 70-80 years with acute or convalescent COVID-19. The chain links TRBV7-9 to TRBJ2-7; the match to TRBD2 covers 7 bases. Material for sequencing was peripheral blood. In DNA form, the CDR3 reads TGTGCCAGCAGCTTCAGTGCATTAGCGGGTACCTACGAGCAGTACTTC. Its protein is CASSFSALAGTYEQYF.